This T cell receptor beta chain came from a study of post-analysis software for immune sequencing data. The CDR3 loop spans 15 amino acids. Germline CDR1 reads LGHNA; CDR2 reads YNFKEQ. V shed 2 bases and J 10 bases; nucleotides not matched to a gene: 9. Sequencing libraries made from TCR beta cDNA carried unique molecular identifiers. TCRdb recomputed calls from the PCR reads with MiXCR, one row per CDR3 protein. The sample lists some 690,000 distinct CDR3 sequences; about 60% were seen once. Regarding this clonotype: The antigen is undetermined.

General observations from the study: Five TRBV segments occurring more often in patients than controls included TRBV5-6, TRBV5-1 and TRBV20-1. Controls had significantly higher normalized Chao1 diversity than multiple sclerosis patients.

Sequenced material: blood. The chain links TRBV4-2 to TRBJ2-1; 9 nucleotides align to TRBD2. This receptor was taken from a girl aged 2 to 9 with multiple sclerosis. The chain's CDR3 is CASSQRASGKEEQFF. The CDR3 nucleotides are TGTGCCAGCAGCCAACGGGCTAGCGGGAAGGAAGAGCAGTTCTTC.